The 23 T cell receptor beta chains given below trace back to one sample, sequenced in a study of cytomegalovirus exposure and HLA in healthy donors. Vbeta (60) and Jbeta (13) primers were used in the PCR. Sequencing used immunoSEQ multiplex PCR; TCRdb keeps in-frame clones, though not all of them. The table includes roughly 78,000 clones, about 64% detected once. Sequencing used PBMCs. The receptors originated from a man aged 25 to 40 in good health and CMV-seropositive.

The sample holds a few counts of this clone. This may come from a read error, since a much larger clone is one base off. The chain has TRBV11-3 and TRBJ1-1; 7 bases fit TRBD1. Germline CDR1 reads SGHNT; CDR2 reads YENEEA. The CDR3 runs to 15 residues. V lost 3 bases to trimming and J lost 6 bases; unmatched junction nucleotides: 10. CDR3 sequence (DNA): TGTGCCAGCAGCTTGCGACAGGGTGGAATGGCTGAAGCTTTCTTT. Translated, it gives CASSLRQGGMAEAFF. Full variable domain (outside the CDR3, taken from reference TRBV11-3 and TRBJ1-1): EAGVVQSPRYKIIEKKQPVAFWCNPISGHNTLYWYLQNLGQGPELLIRYENEEAVDDSQLPKDRFSAERLKGVDSTLKIQPAELGDSAVYLCASSLRQGGMAEAFFGQGTRLTVV.

This chain uses TRBV29-1 with TRBJ2-1; TRBD2 matches 8 bases. Germline trimming cut 6 bases from V and 1 base from J; bases unmatched to any gene: 8. Germline lookup yields CDR1 SQVTM and CDR2 ANQGSEA. The CDR3 sequence is 15 residues long. In DNA form, the CDR3 reads TGCAGCGTGGGATTGTCGGGGGGGTCCTACAATGAGCAGTTCTTC. This translates into CSVGLSGGSYNEQFF.

The rearrangement links TRBV2 to TRBJ2-5, with D unresolved. The end of the DNA aligns better with TRBJ2-7, so the J call may be wrong. From germline, CDR1 is SNHLY and CDR2 FYNNEI. This CDR3 has 13 residues. CDR3 DNA sequence: TGTGCCAGCAGTGGGGCAGAGACCTACGAGCAGTACTTC. Amino acid sequence: CASSGAETYEQYF.

CDR3 sequence reads: CASGGFNQPQHF. The CDR3 DNA reads as TGTGCCAGCGGGGGCTTCAATCAGCCCCAGCATTTT. The genes are TRBV28 and TRBJ1-5, with a possible D match to TRBD1 (6 bases). Germline CDR1 is MDHEN and CDR2 is SYDVKM. This CDR3 is built from 12 residues. Trimming took off 8 bases at V and 3 bases at J, with 8 bases between the two ends.

This chain links TRBV19 with TRBJ2-5, with a tentative D call TRBD2 (6 bases). CDR3 length: 15 residues. CDR1 and CDR2 from the germline V gene are LNHDA and SQIVND (reference sequence). The V gene lost 0 bases and the J gene lost 9 bases, with 17 bases spanning the gap. In DNA, the CDR3 is TGTGCCAGTAGTATAGATAGTTTGGGGGGACGGTCCCAGTACTTC. It encodes CASSIDSLGGRSQYF.

The J gene is TRBJ1-2, the V gene TRBV25-1; 8 bases agree with TRBD1. CDR1 is MGHDK, CDR2 SYGVNS, per germline. The CDR3 spans 13 residues. The trim removed 3 bases at V and 7 bases at J, leaving 4 bases unmatched. DNA of the CDR3: TGTGCCAGCAGTGAGTGGGACAGGTCTGGCTACACCTTC. Translating gives CASSEWDRSGYTF.

In its sample, this clone was seen a few times. V usage is TRBV7-2 and J usage is TRBJ1-3; D is ambiguous. CDR3 size: 15 residues. Trimming cost V 3 bases and J 0 bases, with 9 bases left between them. Germline-derived CDR1 and CDR2 are SGHTA and FQGNSA. In nucleotides, the CDR3 is TGTGCCAGCAGCTTTAGCTCCGGCTCTGGAAACACCATATATTTT. Translated: CASSFSSGSGNTIYF.

The V gene is TRBV7-9, the J gene TRBJ2-1; 7 bases align to TRBD2. Trimming removed 2 bases from V and 5 bases from J; junction bases left unmatched: 0. Germline V gives CDR1 SEHNR, CDR2 FQNEAQ (reference sequence). This CDR3 is 13 amino acids long. CDR3 nucleotides: TGTGCCAGCAGCTTAACTAGCGACAATGAGCAGTTCTTC. Its protein product is CASSLTSDNEQFF.

This clone was recorded only once. The chain links TRBV25-1 to TRBJ1-1; TRBD1 matches at 9 bases. With V trimmed by 6 bases and J by 0 bases, 2 bases remained unmatched. CDR3 size: 14 residues. The germline V gene encodes CDR1 MGHDK and CDR2 SYGVNS. CDR3 sequence: CASRDRGMNTEAFF. The CDR3 DNA sequence: TGTGCCAGCAGGGACAGGGGAATGAACACTGAAGCTTTCTTT.

The rearrangement uses TRBV2 and TRBJ2-1, with 8 bases that match TRBD2. CDR3 length equals 15 residues. The germline V gene encodes CDR1 SNHLY and CDR2 FYNNEI. V lost 1 base to trimming and J lost 10 bases; unmatched junction nucleotides: 9. The CDR3 nucleotides are TGTGCCAGCAGTGAAGATGCGGGAGGCCGAAGGGAGCAGTTCTTC. Translation: CASSEDAGGRREQFF.

The J gene is TRBJ1-3, the V gene TRBV19; unclear D gene. This CDR3 contains 15 residues. Germline V gene data show CDR1 as LNHDA and CDR2 as SQIVND (reference sequence). Trimming shortened V by 3 bases and J by 0 bases, and 9 bases separated the two germline ends. Here the CDR3 DNA reads TGTGCCAGTAGTATCTCTTCAGGCTCTGGAAACACCATATATTTT. It encodes CASSISSGSGNTIYF.

This clone has a single count. The J gene is TRBJ2-1, the V gene TRBV6-4, with 13 bases matching TRBD2. CDR1 MRHNA and CDR2 SNTAGT come from the germline V gene. The CDR3 runs to 14 residues. The V segment lost 4 bases and the J segment 9 bases; nucleotides outside the gene matches: 3. The CDR3 here is CASSVLAGGLEQFF. DNA for the CDR3: TGTGCCAGCAGTGTACTAGCGGGGGGGCTTGAGCAGTTCTTC.

The gene calls are TRBV30 and TRBJ2-3; 9 bases are shared with TRBD2. The CDR3 has 19 amino acids. Germline trimming cut 0 bases from V and 1 base from J; bases unmatched to any gene: 14. Germline-derived CDR1 and CDR2 are GTSNPN and SVGIG (reference sequence). In DNA form, the CDR3 reads TGTGCCTGGAGTGTCAAAGCGGGGGGTTACCGGACAGGCACAGATACGCAGTATTTT. Amino acids: CAWSVKAGGYRTGTDTQYF.

This rearrangement joins TRBV11-2 to TRBJ2-7; TRBD2 might be the D (6 bases). This CDR3 has 14 residues. The V end was cut by 5 bases, the J end by 3 bases, with 14 bases between. In germline, CDR1 is SGHAT, CDR2 FQNNGV. The CDR3 reads CASSLSGAYYEQYF. The CDR3 bases are TGTGCCAGCAGCCTTAGCGGAGCCTACTACGAGCAGTACTTC.

A few counts support this clone. This chain uses TRBV10-1 with TRBJ2-2; the match to TRBD2 covers 8 bases. Germline V lookup: CDR1 WNHNN, CDR2 SYGVQD (reference sequence). With 6 bases clipped from V and 3 bases from J, the junction kept 3 bases outside the gene matches. CDR3 length: 14 residues. In nucleotides, the CDR3 is TGCGCCAGCAGACATAGCGGGGACACCGGGGAGCTGTTTTTT. Translated, it gives CASRHSGDTGELFF.

This rearrangement joins TRBV7-3 to TRBJ2-1; D may be TRBD2 (7 bases). Trimming cost V 5 bases and J 2 bases, with 10 bases left between them. Germline CDR1 reads SGHTA; CDR2 reads FQGTGA. The CDR3 is 14 residues long. The DNA for the CDR3 is TGTGCCAGCAGCGGGGGGGGCCCCTACAATGAGCAGTTCTTC. This sequence encodes CASSGGGPYNEQFF. Drawing the rest from reference TRBV7-3 and TRBJ2-1, the complete variable domain is GAGVSQTPSNKVTEKGKYVELRCDPISGHTALYWYRQSLGQGPEFLIYFQGTGAADDSGLPNDRFFAVRPEGSVSTLKIQRTERGDSAVYLCASSGGGPYNEQFFGPGTRLTVL.

The chain carries TRBV5-6 and TRBJ2-2; D is perhaps TRBD1 (6 bases). Deletions cut 4 bases from V and 5 bases from J, with 15 bases between. The CDR3 has 15 residues. Germline V CDR1 and CDR2: SGHDT, YYEEEE. In nucleotides, the CDR3 is TGTGCCAGCAGCCCCCGAGAGGGGGAAACCGGGGAGCTGTTTTTT. Residues: CASSPREGETGELFF.

The chain joins TRBV5-1 to TRBJ2-7, with 7 nucleotides matching TRBD2. V shed 4 bases and J 1 base; nucleotides not matched to a gene: 8. The CDR3 consists of 15 residues. Per the germline V gene, CDR1 is SGHRS and CDR2 is YFSETQ. Here the CDR3 DNA reads TGCGCCAGCAGCATTAGCGGGCCTCCTTCCTACGAGCAGTACTTC. Translating it yields CASSISGPPSYEQYF.

V and J are TRBV27 and TRBJ1-1; D is perhaps TRBD1 (6 bases). Trimming took 6 bases from V and 3 from J, leaving 14 bases between them. This CDR3 is 14 amino acids long. CDR1 is MNHEY, CDR2 SMNVEV, per germline (reference sequence). The CDR3 loop reads CASREGGSDTEAFF. Written as DNA, the CDR3 is TGTGCCAGCAGGGAGGGGGGGAGTGACACTGAAGCTTTCTTT.

This chain connects TRBV28 to TRBJ2-5; D possibly corresponds to TRBD1 (5 bases). The DNA end is a closer match to TRBJ2-7, so the J assignment may be wrong. This CDR3 is 15 amino acids long. Germline lookup yields CDR1 MDHEN and CDR2 SYDVKM. The CDR3 protein is CASSPVAGYSYEQYF. The CDR3, as DNA: TGTGCCAGCAGCCCCGTGGCAGGGTACTCCTACGAGCAGTACTTC.

The V call is TRBV15, the J call TRBJ1-5; D unresolved. Germline V lookup: CDR1 LNHNV, CDR2 YYDKDF (reference sequence). This CDR3 contains 16 residues. The germline V and J ends were trimmed by 5 bases and 2 bases, with 16 bases remaining between them. The DNA for the CDR3 is TGTGCCACCAGCCTAAACGCGTTTGTGGGCAATCAGCCCCAGCATTTT. This codes for CATSLNAFVGNQPQHF.

This chain joins TRBV7-6 and TRBJ1-5; tentative D call: TRBD1 (6 bases). V dropped 5 bases and J dropped 0 bases, with 11 bases sitting between them. This CDR3 is built from 15 residues. Germline lookup yields CDR1 SGHVS and CDR2 FNYEAQ. The CDR3 loop is CASSADSYSNQPQHF. For the CDR3, the DNA is TGTGCCAGCAGCGCGGACAGCTATAGCAATCAGCCCCAGCATTTT.

The chain uses TRBV27 and TRBJ2-7, with D possibly being TRBD2 (5 bases). Germline V lookup: CDR1 MNHEY, CDR2 SMNVEV (reference sequence). V lost 0 bases to trimming and J lost 3 bases, with 12 bases between them. The CDR3 contains 15 residues. In nucleotides, the CDR3 is TGTGCCAGCAGTTTATCGAACGGGATTATCTACGAGCAGTACTTC. This sequence encodes CASSLSNGIIYEQYF.